Listed below are T cell receptor beta chains from one sample, sequenced in a study of cytomegalovirus exposure and HLA in healthy donors. Only in-frame clones appear in the TCRdb table, and some are missing; sequencing was by immunoSEQ multiplex PCR. There are approximately 210,000 clones in the sample; nearly 80% occur only once, and less than 2% lies in the top ten. Sequenced sample: PBMCs. The source of these receptors is a male donor in good health and CMV-seronegative. The CDR3 runs from the conserved cysteine through the conserved F or W. D genes are given only for firm matches. Part of the rows lack a size; the others show once, few, many or a class for expanded clones.

clone_size j_call d_call v_call cdr3_aa cdr3_nt
- TRBJ2-1 - TRBV6-5 CASWDGTVWDEQFF TGTGCCAGCTGGGACGGGACTGTGTGGGATGAGCAGTTCTTC
- TRBJ2-3 - TRBV5-1 CASSSKRGTQYF TGCGCCAGCAGCTCAAAACGGGGAACGCAGTATTTT
- TRBJ2-7 - TRBV19 CASSAGDEQYF TGTGCCAGTAGTGCCGGAGACGAGCAGTACTTC
- TRBJ2-7 - TRBV30 CAWMDTQREKGRGANEQYF TGTGCCTGGATGGACACTCAACGAGAGAAAGGGAGGGGGGCCAACGAGCAGTACTTC
- TRBJ1-3 - TRBV5-1 CASSLVIGNTIYF TGCGCCAGCAGCTTGGTCATCGGAAACACCATATATTTT
- TRBJ2-1 - TRBV18 CASSLDRSSYNEQFF TGTGCCAGCTCACTCGACAGGAGCTCCTACAATGAGCAGTTCTTC
- TRBJ1-3 - TRBV6-1 CASSVGTSGNTIYF TGTGCCAGCAGTGTCGGGACATCTGGAAACACCATATATTTT
- TRBJ1-3 - TRBV5-1 CASSLKTGTPGNTIYF TGCGCCAGCAGCTTAAAGACAGGTACCCCTGGAAACACCATATATTTT
- TRBJ1-1 - TRBV30 CAWKIMDSLTEAFF TGTGCCTGGAAAATCATGGACAGTCTCACTGAAGCTTTCTTT
- TRBJ2-2 TRBD2 TRBV9 CASSVTGSGTYTGELFF TGTGCCAGCAGCGTAACTGGTAGCGGGACTTACACCGGGGAGCTGTTTTTT
- TRBJ2-2 - TRBV27 CASSKRGGDTGELFF TGTGCCAGCTCCAAGAGGGGGGGGGACACCGGGGAGCTGTTTTTT
- TRBJ1-5 TRBD1 TRBV7-2 CASSHKSGTGEQPQHF TGTGCCAGCAGCCATAAGTCCGGGACAGGGGAGCAGCCCCAGCATTTT
- TRBJ2-1 TRBD1 TRBV29-1 CSSDRRDRATHEQFF TGCAGCTCGGACCGCCGGGACAGGGCGACCCATGAGCAGTTCTTC
- TRBJ2-2 TRBD2 TRBV28 CASSWLAGTNTGELFF TGTGCCAGCAGTTGGTTAGCGGGAACGAACACCGGGGAGCTGTTTTTT
once TRBJ1-5 - TRBV21-1 CTALVCQHF TGTACTGCCCTCGTATGTCAGCATTTT
- TRBJ2-1 - TRBV2 CASSEAGLSSYNEQFF TGTGCCAGCAGTGAAGCAGGACTCAGCTCCTACAATGAGCAGTTCTTC
- TRBJ2-1 - TRBV21-1 CAIPGHPSSYNEQFF TGTGCCATTCCGGGACATCCGAGCTCCTACAATGAGCAGTTCTTC
- TRBJ1-1 TRBD1 TRBV5-1 CASSLATGGPNTEAFF TGCGCCAGCAGCTTGGCCACAGGGGGTCCAAACACTGAAGCTTTCTTT
- TRBJ1-1 TRBD1 TRBV27 CASSLVRGDTEAFF TGTGCCAGCAGTTTAGTCAGGGGGGACACTGAAGCTTTCTTT
- TRBJ2-5 TRBD2 TRBV9 CASSGGLAGLLETQYF TGTGCCAGCAGCGGGGGACTAGCGGGATTGTTAGAGACCCAGTACTTC
- TRBJ2-3 TRBD2 TRBV6-1 CASSEPSSWGGRRFGDTQYF TGTGCCAGCAGTGAACCTTCTAGTTGGGGGGGACGACGGTTCGGAGATACGCAGTATTTT
- TRBJ2-3 - TRBV5-4 CASSLAGKEGTDTQYF TGTGCCAGCAGCTTGGCCGGAAAGGAGGGCACAGATACGCAGTATTTT
- TRBJ2-2 - TRBV7-3 CASSPETAGELFF TGTGCCAGCAGCCCGGAGACCGCCGGGGAGCTGTTTTTT
- TRBJ2-2 - TRBV9 CASSFGLVNTGELFF TGTGCCAGCAGCTTTGGTCTAGTAAACACCGGGGAGCTGTTTTTT
- TRBJ2-3 - TRBV5-4 CASSYTGSADTQYF TGTGCCAGCAGCTATACAGGGTCCGCGGATACGCAGTATTTT